This TCR beta chain emerged from a study of T cell responses to AZD1222 COVID-19 vaccine. The CDR3 spans 15 residues. The V and J ends lost 4 bases and 5 bases respectively, with 14 bases between them. CDR1 is MNHEY and CDR2 is SVGAGI in the germline V gene. Repertoires were generated with immunoSEQ multiplex PCR, while TCRdb's copy carries only in-frame clones and drops some. The sample has approximately 120,000 clones; around 87% are singletons. Sample: peripheral blood, taken on day 0 of AZD1222 vaccination. This rearrangement joins TRBV6-5 to TRBJ1-4, with D perhaps matching TRBD1 (5 bases). The sequence was collected from an adult in good health. The CDR3 sequence is CASSFRDSGNEKLFF. CDR3 nucleotide sequence: TGTGCCAGCAGTTTCCGGGACTCAGGGAATGAAAAACTGTTTTTT.